The 31 T cell receptor beta chains reported below all come from one sample, sequenced in a study of T cell repertoires in cytomegalovirus infection. TCRdb analysed the reads with MiXCR anew, one entry per CDR3 protein. The sample carries some 400,000 distinct CDR3 sequences, 25% to 40% recorded once. The sample consisted of PBMCs. The source is a human donor in good health (CMV status not recorded). Some clones in this sample may be carry-over from other donors' samples.

This clonotype was counted many times. This CDR3 is CASSESGPLTGNEQFF. The CDR3, as DNA: TGTGCCAGCAGTGAGAGTGGGCCCCTCACGGGCAATGAGCAGTTCTTC. This chain joins TRBV6-1 and TRBJ2-1; D not certain. Trimming took 3 bases from V and 6 from J, leaving 18 bases between them. The CDR3 covers 16 residues. Germline V gene sequence: CDR1 MNHNS, CDR2 SASEGT.

This clonotype was counted only a few times. The chain joins TRBV25-1 to TRBJ1-2, with D possibly matching TRBD1 (5 bases). The germline V and J ends were trimmed by 3 bases and 7 bases, with 12 bases remaining between them. CDR3 size: 13 residues. From germline, CDR1 is MGHDK and CDR2 SYGVNS. The CDR3: CASSDLVRGGYTF. The DNA of the CDR3 is TGTGCCAGCAGTGATCTCGTAAGGGGTGGCTACACCTTC.

In its sample, this clonotype was seen many times. J is TRBJ2-7 and V is TRBV7-2; 8 bases match TRBD1. Germline V gives CDR1 SGHTA, CDR2 FQGNSA. Trimming at V came to 4 bases and at J to 0 bases, leaving 2 bases not matched to a gene. The CDR3 sequence is 14 residues long. The CDR3 here is CASSSDRGSYEQYF. CDR3 coding DNA: TGTGCCAGCAGCTCCGACAGGGGCTCCTACGAGCAGTACTTC.

This clonotype was picked up a small number of times. The V and J genes are TRBV12-3 or TRBV12-4 and TRBJ1-2; 8 bases match TRBD1. The CDR3 is 14 amino acids. The junction had 5 bases not matched to a gene; V was cut back by 2 bases and J by 6 bases. CDR3 DNA sequence: TGTGCCAGCAGTTTAAACAGGGGGAAAGATGGCTACACCTTC. It codes for CASSLNRGKDGYTF.

This clonotype has a handful of counts. V and J are TRBV12-3 or TRBV12-4 and TRBJ1-2; D is possibly TRBD1 (5 bases). The CDR3 has 12 residues. V lost 10 bases and J 3 bases, leaving 12 bases between the germline ends. In DNA, the CDR3 is TGTGCCACCAGGGAGGGTCACTATGGCTACACCTTC. Protein: CATREGHYGYTF.

A word on this clonotype: The junction and the germline gene differ at one end; a read error may be behind it. The rearrangement links TRBV6-5 to TRBJ2-6; D tentatively fits TRBD1 or TRBD2 (7 bases each). The CDR3 totals 16 residues. The germline gives CDR1 MNHEY, CDR2 SVGAGI. CDR3 loop: CASSPTGVGGANVITF. CDR3 sequence (DNA): TGTGCAAGCAGTCCCACAGGGGTTGGGGGGGCCAACGTCATTACTTTT.

V is TRBV12-3 or TRBV12-4 and J is TRBJ2-3, with 13 bases matching TRBD2. This CDR3 has 13 residues. J was trimmed by 8 bases and V by 6 bases; bases with no gene match: 2. CDR3 loop: CASRGLAGSTQYF. CDR3 DNA sequence: TGTGCCAGCAGGGGACTAGCGGGGAGTACGCAGTATTTT.

Regarding this clonotype: Possible read error: a much larger clone is one base away. The genes are TRBV6-1 and TRBJ2-7; 7 bases line up with TRBD1. The CDR3 is 14 amino acids. Germline CDR1 reads MNHNS; CDR2 reads SASEGT. This chain's CDR3 is CASFRDRPIYEKYF. CDR3 bases: TGTGCCAGTTTCCGGGACAGACCCATCTACGAGAAGTACTTC.

The V gene is TRBV20-1, the J gene TRBJ2-3; a possible D gene is TRBD2 (5 bases). The germline V gene has CDR1 DFQATT and CDR2 SNEGSKA (reference sequence). The length of the CDR3 is 15 residues. V was trimmed by 2 bases and J by 2 bases, leaving 14 bases between them. CDR3 protein: CSARRSLAPTDTQYF. The CDR3 coding sequence is TGCAGTGCTAGACGTAGTCTAGCTCCCACAGATACGCAGTATTTT.

The chain recombines TRBV4-1 with TRBJ2-2; D unresolved. Germline loops: CDR1 MGHRA, CDR2 YSYEKL. Trimming took off 1 base at V and 1 base at J, with 7 bases between the two ends. This CDR3 is built from 15 residues. As DNA, the CDR3 is TGCGCCAGCAGCCAAGGTCCGGAGAACACCGGGGAGCTGTTTTTT. The encoded protein is CASSQGPENTGELFF.

Note on this clonotype: The CDR3 end shows no conserved phenylalanine or tryptophan, and so a read error is likely. The gene calls are TRBV7-3 and TRBJ2-7; 7 bases match TRBD1. Germline CDR1 SGHTA, CDR2 FQGTGA. V lost 5 bases and J lost 2; bases outside the gene matches: 6. This CDR3 region has 14 residues. CDR3 in amino acids: CASSDRDSAYEQYL. CDR3 in DNA: TGTGCCAGCAGCGACCGGGACAGTGCCTACGAGCAGTACTTA.

The chain couples TRBV12-3 or TRBV12-4 to TRBJ2-1; 13 nucleotides line up with TRBD2. V was pared by 5 bases and J by 7 bases, with 8 bases of the junction left unmatched. The CDR3 has 16 amino acids. CDR3 sequence: CASSAARTSGGNEQFF. DNA for the CDR3: TGTGCCAGCAGTGCAGCCCGGACTAGCGGGGGAAATGAGCAGTTCTTC.

Ten or more counts support this clonotype. V is TRBV7-2 and J is TRBJ1-4; 8 positions match TRBD1. The CDR3 is 12 amino acids. Germline CDR1 reads SGHTA; CDR2 reads FQGNSA. With V trimmed by 5 bases and J by 10 bases, 3 bases remained unmatched. The CDR3 sequence: CASSPGQGKLFF. For the CDR3, the DNA is TGTGCCAGCAGCCCTGGACAGGGAAAACTGTTTTTT.

This clonotype was counted only a few times. This chain joins TRBV7-6 and TRBJ2-7; D perhaps matches TRBD1 (6 bases). The CDR3 contains 13 residues. V was trimmed by 9 bases and J by 2 bases, leaving 14 bases between them. Germline V gene sequence: CDR1 SGHVS, CDR2 FNYEAQ. The CDR3 nucleotides are TGTGCCAGATACAGGGAACCGACCTACGAGCAGTACTTC. This translates into CARYREPTYEQYF.

Comment on this clonotype: A junction end diverges from the germline sequence, so it may reflect a read error. The chain recombines TRBV4-2 with TRBJ1-1, with 7 positions matching TRBD1. The CDR3 covers 16 residues. Germline-derived CDR1 and CDR2 are LGHNA and YNFKEQ. CDR3 loop: CSSSRPKGQTGTEAFF. The CDR3 coding sequence is TGTTCCAGCAGCCGCCCTAAGGGACAGACGGGCACTGAAGCTTTCTTT.

This clonotype was recorded many times. The chain recombines TRBV7-2 with TRBJ2-7, with unresolved D. The V end was cut by 1 base, the J end by 2 bases, with 15 bases between. Germline values: CDR1 SGHTA, CDR2 FQGNSA. The CDR3 spans 16 residues. For the CDR3, the DNA is TGTGCCAGCAGCTTAGTACGTCCGGGCCAAACCTACGAGCAGTACTTC. Its translation is CASSLVRPGQTYEQYF.

The rearrangement uses TRBV6-2 or TRBV6-3 and TRBJ2-1, with TRBD1 matching 9 bases. Germline assignment: CDR1 MNHEY and CDR2 SVGEGT. V lost 6 bases, J lost 3 bases, and 6 bases stayed unmatched. The CDR3 is made up of 15 amino acids. This CDR3 reads CASRDTGGRYNEQFF. The CDR3 region has the DNA TGTGCCAGCAGGGATACAGGGGGCCGCTACAATGAGCAGTTCTTC.

The V call is TRBV2, the J call TRBJ2-3; 7 nucleotides match TRBD2. V shed 10 bases and J 3 bases; nucleotides not matched to a gene: 13. In germline, CDR1 is SNHLY, CDR2 FYNNEI. There are 15 residues in the CDR3. The CDR3 DNA follows: TGTGCCAACAGAATGTATACCGGGGGGACAGATACGCAGTATTTT. Its translation is CANRMYTGGTDTQYF.

The CDR3 loop reads CASSLTSGGSSYNEQFF. The CDR3 DNA is TGTGCCAGCAGCCTGACTAGCGGGGGGAGCTCCTACAATGAGCAGTTCTTC. This chain connects TRBV6-6 to TRBJ2-1; 13 bases agree with TRBD2. The CDR3 contains 17 residues. Germline assignment: CDR1 MNHNY and CDR2 SVGAGI (reference sequence). V shed 6 bases and J 0 bases; nucleotides not matched to a gene: 5.

The chain carries TRBV7-3 and TRBJ2-1, with TRBD2 matching over 9 bases. The V gene's germline CDR1 is SGHTA and CDR2 FQGTGA. CDR3 length: 17 amino acids. Trimming cost V 4 bases and J 5 bases; bases outside gene matches: 12. CDR3 in amino acids: CASSSRGGGAGHNEQFF. CDR3 in DNA: TGTGCCAGCAGCTCCAGGGGCGGGGGGGCCGGTCACAATGAGCAGTTCTTC.

The chain recombines TRBV12-3 or TRBV12-4 with TRBJ1-1; D ambiguous. V lost 5 bases and J lost 7, with 14 bases in between. The CDR3 is 13 residues long. Written as DNA, the CDR3 is TGTGCCAGCAGTGGACGGGCAACAGTTGAAGCTTTCTTT. Translating it yields CASSGRATVEAFF.

The sample holds a few counts of this clonotype. The gene calls are TRBV6-1 and TRBJ1-2; D is ambiguous. The V gene lost 5 bases and the J gene lost 4 bases, with 20 bases spanning the gap. The CDR3 is 16 residues long. Looked up from germline, CDR1 is MNHNS and CDR2 is SASEGT. The CDR3 is CASSYDFKGSRYGYTF. CDR3 sequence (DNA): TGTGCCAGCAGTTACGATTTTAAGGGCAGTCGCTATGGCTACACCTTC.

This clonotype was seen a handful of times. This chain joins TRBV20-1 and TRBJ1-5; D is uncertain. The germline gives CDR1 DFQATT, CDR2 SNEGSKA (reference sequence). The length of the CDR3 is 15 residues. V gave up 6 bases and J gave up 0 bases, with 15 bases separating them. For the CDR3, the DNA is TGCAGTGCCCAGAAATTGGCAGTTAGCAATCAGCCCCAGCATTTT. It specifies CSAQKLAVSNQPQHF.

The V call is TRBV12-3 or TRBV12-4, the J call TRBJ2-7, with 12 nucleotides matching TRBD2. The CDR3 sequence is 16 residues long. Unmatched junction bases numbered 5, after V lost 1 base and J lost 4 bases. CDR3 nucleotides: TGTGCCAGCAGTTTAGAGACTAGCGGGGGCGGTTACGAGCAGTACTTC. Protein sequence: CASSLETSGGGYEQYF.

This clonotype was counted a few times. V and J are TRBV5-5 and TRBJ2-2; TRBD1 matches at 12 bases. The CDR3 covers 15 residues. The germline gives CDR1 SGHKS, CDR2 YYEKEE (reference sequence). With V trimmed by 4 bases and J by 6 bases, 4 bases remained unmatched. The CDR3 nucleotides read TGTGCCAGCAGCCCCGGGACAGGGGGCTCCGGGGAGCTGTTTTTT. Residues: CASSPGTGGSGELFF.

This clonotype has just a few counts. The chain is built from TRBV29-1 and TRBJ1-4, with D perhaps matching TRBD1 (5 bases). Germline values: CDR1 SQVTM, CDR2 ANQGSEA. The CDR3 covers 14 residues. V was trimmed by 4 bases and J by 8 bases, leaving 17 bases between them. CDR3 sequence: CSVGGTLRGEKLFF. The CDR3 DNA reads TGCAGCGTTGGGGGGACGCTCAGAGGAGAAAAACTGTTTTTT. The entire variable domain, with the rest obtained from reference TRBV29-1 and TRBJ1-4, is as follows: SAVISQKPSRDICQRGTSLTIQCQVDSQVTMMFWYRQQPGQSLTLIATANQGSEATYESGFVIDKFPISRPNLTFSTLTVSNMSPEDSSIYLCSVGGTLRGEKLFFGSGTQLSVL.

The rearrangement links TRBV19 to TRBJ2-7; the match to TRBD1 covers 9 bases. CDR1 and CDR2 (germline): LNHDA, SQIVND (reference sequence). Trimming removed 5 bases from V and 3 bases from J; junction bases left unmatched: 11. There are 16 residues in the CDR3. The CDR3 nucleotides read TGTGCCAGTAGTCCCCGGACAGGGGCAGTTTTCTACGAGCAGTACTTC. Translated, it gives CASSPRTGAVFYEQYF.

V and J are TRBV5-6 and TRBJ2-1; the D is unclear. This CDR3 spans 15 amino acids. The germline gives CDR1 SGHDT, CDR2 YYEEEE. Trimming stripped 4 bases from V and 3 bases from J, with 14 bases between. CDR3 sequence reads: CASSPWVAVYNEQFF. The CDR3 DNA follows: TGTGCCAGCAGCCCCTGGGTCGCCGTCTACAATGAGCAGTTCTTC. Full variable domain (outside the CDR3, taken from reference TRBV5-6 and TRBJ2-1): DAGVTQSPTHLIKTRGQQVTLRCSPKSGHDTVSWYQQALGQGPQFIFQYYEEEERQRGNFPDRFSGHQFPNYSSELNVNALLLGDSALYLCASSPWVAVYNEQFFGPGTRLTVL.

This clonotype was found many times. The chain uses TRBV7-2 and TRBJ2-1; TRBD1 aligns across 9 bases. The CDR3 covers 16 residues. With 4 bases clipped from V and 6 bases from J, the junction kept 10 bases outside the gene matches. Per the germline V gene, CDR1 is SGHTA and CDR2 is FQGNSA. Here the CDR3 reads CASSYRWDRVGNEQFF. CDR3 bases: TGTGCCAGCAGCTATAGGTGGGACAGGGTGGGCAATGAGCAGTTCTTC.

Note on this clonotype: The CDR3 does not close with the conserved phenylalanine or tryptophan, likely indicating a read error. The rearrangement links TRBV5-1 to TRBJ2-7; 9 bases align to TRBD1. V lost 4 bases to trimming and J lost 4 bases; unmatched junction nucleotides: 9. This CDR3 region has 15 residues. The germline gives CDR1 SGHRS, CDR2 YFSETQ. Here the CDR3 DNA reads TGCGCCAGCAGCCCGGGTTGGGGGACAGGGTACGAGCAGTACTGC. Amino acids: CASSPGWGTGYEQYC.

This rearrangement joins TRBV6-1 to TRBJ1-2, with 7 bases lining up with TRBD1. The CDR3 covers 14 residues. With V trimmed by 7 bases and J by 8 bases, 13 bases remained unmatched. Per germline, CDR1 MNHNS and CDR2 SASEGT. The CDR3 DNA sequence: TGTGCCAGCACCCAAGGACAGGAGACGGGAGGCTACACCTTC. As protein: CASTQGQETGGYTF.